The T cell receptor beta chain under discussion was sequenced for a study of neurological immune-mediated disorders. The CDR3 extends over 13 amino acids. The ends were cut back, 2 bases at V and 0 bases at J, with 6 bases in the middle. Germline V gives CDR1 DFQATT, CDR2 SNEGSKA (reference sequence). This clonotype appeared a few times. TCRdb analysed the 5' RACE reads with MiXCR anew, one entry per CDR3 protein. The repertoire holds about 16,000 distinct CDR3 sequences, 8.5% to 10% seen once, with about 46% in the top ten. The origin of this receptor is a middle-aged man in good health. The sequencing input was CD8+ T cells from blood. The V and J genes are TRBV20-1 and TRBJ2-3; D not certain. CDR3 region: CSARTSSTDTQYF. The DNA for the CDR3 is TGCAGTGCTAGAACCTCGAGCACAGATACGCAGTATTTT.